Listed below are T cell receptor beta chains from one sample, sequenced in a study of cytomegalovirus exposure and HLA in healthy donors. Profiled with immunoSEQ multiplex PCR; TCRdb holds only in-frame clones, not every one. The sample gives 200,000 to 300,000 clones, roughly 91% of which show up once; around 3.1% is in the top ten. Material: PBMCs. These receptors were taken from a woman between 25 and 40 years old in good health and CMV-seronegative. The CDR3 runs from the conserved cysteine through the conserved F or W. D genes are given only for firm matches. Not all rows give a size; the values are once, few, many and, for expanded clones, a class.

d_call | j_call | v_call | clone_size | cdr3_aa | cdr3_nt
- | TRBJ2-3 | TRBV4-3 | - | CASSRRPAQDTQYF | TGCGCCAGCAGCCGACGCCCCGCCCAGGATACGCAGTATTTT
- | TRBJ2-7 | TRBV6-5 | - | CASRDVYEQYF | TGTGCCAGCAGAGATGTCTACGAGCAGTACTTC
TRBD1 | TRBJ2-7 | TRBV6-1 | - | CASSAGTGRTYEQYF | TGTGCCAGCAGTGCGGGGACAGGGAGGACCTACGAGCAGTACTTC
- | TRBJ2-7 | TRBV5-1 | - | CASSLAAQPSYEQYF | TGCGCCAGCAGCTTGGCCGCCCAGCCGTCCTACGAGCAGTACTTC
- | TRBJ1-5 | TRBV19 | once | CASSILGGTNQPQHF | TGTGCCAGTAGTATCCTCGGGGGAACCAATCAGCCCCAGCATTTT
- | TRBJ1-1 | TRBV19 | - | CASSSVNTEAFF | TGTGCCAGTAGTTCGGTGAACACTGAAGCTTTCTTT
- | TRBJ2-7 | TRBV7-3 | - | CASSSAATYEQYF | TGTGCCAGCAGCTCTGCAGCTACCTACGAGCAGTACTTC
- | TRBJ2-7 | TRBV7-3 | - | CASSSFIPGAGTLSYEQYF | TGTGCCAGCAGCTCTTTTATCCCTGGGGCCGGGACACTGTCCTACGAGCAGTACTTC
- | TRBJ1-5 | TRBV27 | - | CASSTTINQPQHF | TGTGCCAGCAGTACAACGATCAATCAGCCCCAGCATTTT
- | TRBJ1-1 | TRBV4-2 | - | CASSQEPGTEAFF | TGTGCCAGCAGCCAAGAACCAGGGACTGAAGCTTTCTTT
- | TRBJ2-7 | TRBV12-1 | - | CASSCSLPGKQYF | TGTGCCAGCAGCTGCTCCCTCCCGGGGAAGCAGTACTTC
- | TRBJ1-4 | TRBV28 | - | CASSLPTVQKLFF | TGTGCCAGCAGTTTACCCACGGTGCAAAAACTGTTTTTT
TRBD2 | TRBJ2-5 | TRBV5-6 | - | CASSGLAGGPVETQYF | TGTGCCAGCAGCGGACTAGCGGGAGGGCCGGTGGAGACCCAGTACTTC
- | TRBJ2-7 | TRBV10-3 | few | CAISDSLRMKEQYF | TGTGCCATCAGTGATTCCCTACGTATGAAGGAGCAGTACTTC
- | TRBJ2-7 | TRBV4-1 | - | CASSQEFGFEQYF | TGCGCCAGCAGCCAAGAGTTTGGGTTTGAGCAGTACTTC
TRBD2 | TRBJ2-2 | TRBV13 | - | CASSPAPGLASTGELFF | TGTGCCAGCAGTCCCGCCCCGGGACTAGCCTCCACCGGGGAGCTGTTTTTT
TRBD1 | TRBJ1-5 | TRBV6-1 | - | CASSEDRGVVADQPQHF | TGTGCCAGCAGTGAGGACAGGGGCGTAGTCGCAGATCAGCCCCAGCATTTT
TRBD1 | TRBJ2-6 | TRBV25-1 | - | CASSEPGQGGSGANVLTF | TGTGCCAGCAGTGAACCGGGACAGGGGGGTTCTGGGGCCAACGTCCTGACTTTC
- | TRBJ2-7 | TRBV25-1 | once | CASSESDEQYF | TGTGCCAGCAGTGAGTCCGACGAGCAGTACTTC
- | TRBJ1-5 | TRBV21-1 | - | CASSIQTDRDSGQPQHF | TGTGCCAGCAGCATACAGACTGACAGGGACAGTGGTCAGCCCCAGCATTTT
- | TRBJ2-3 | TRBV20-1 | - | CSAAKGDTQYF | TGCAGTGCGGCGAAGGGCGATACGCAGTATTTT
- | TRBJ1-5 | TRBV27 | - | CASSRGRGVLANQPQHF | TGTGCCAGCAGTCGCGGACGGGGTGTTTTGGCAAATCAGCCCCAGCATTTT
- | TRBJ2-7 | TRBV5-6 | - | CASSLGASGDYEQYF | TGTGCCAGCAGCTTGGGGGCGTCGGGGGACTACGAGCAGTACTTC
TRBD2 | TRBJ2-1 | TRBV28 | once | CASSSVTSGNGEQFF | TGTGCCAGCAGTTCCGTGACTAGCGGGAACGGTGAGCAGTTCTTC
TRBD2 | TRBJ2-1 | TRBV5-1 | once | CASSGEAGASSYNEQFF | TGCGCCAGCAGCGGAGAAGCGGGAGCGAGCTCCTACAATGAGCAGTTCTTC
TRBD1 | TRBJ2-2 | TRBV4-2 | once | CASSQEMGQGGTGELFF | TGTGCCAGCAGCCAAGAAATGGGACAGGGCGGAACCGGGGAGCTGTTTTTT
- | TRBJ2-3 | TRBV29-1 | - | CSVEQGTDTQYF | TGCAGCGTTGAGCAGGGCACAGATACGCAGTATTTT